The present TCR beta chain was sequenced within a study of radiation and T cells in renal cell carcinoma. Study-wide results and caveats: Pretreatment tumor biopsies were lacking, so baseline clonotypes are unknown. From baseline, blood top tumor clonotypes peaked at 2 weeks post-radiation.

This CDR3 has 17 residues. Germline values: CDR1 SGHRS, CDR2 YFSETQ. Germline trimming cut 4 bases from V and 4 bases from J; bases unmatched to any gene: 15. Assay used: immunoSEQ multiplex PCR; TCRdb lists only in-frame clones, some missing. The profile covers approximately 86,000 clones, with around four fifths appearing a single time and around 9.4% taken by the ten largest. About this clone: Antigen specificity is unknown.

Time point here: blood 4 weeks post-SBRT, at nephrectomy. The treatment is: 15 Gy SBRT to primary tumor, nephrectomy 4 weeks later. Nephrectomy followed 15 Gy stereotactic body radiation by 4 weeks. This receptor was identified in a man aged 50 to 60 with renal cell carcinoma. This sequence joins TRBV5-1 and TRBJ2-5, with 8 bases that match TRBD1. Source: blood, taken from a patient whose treatment included radiotherapy and nephrectomy. CDR3 nucleotide sequence: TGCGCCAGCAGCCCCCGGACAGGGAGAAGGCTCGGAGAGACCCAGTACTTC. This encodes CASSPRTGRRLGETQYF.